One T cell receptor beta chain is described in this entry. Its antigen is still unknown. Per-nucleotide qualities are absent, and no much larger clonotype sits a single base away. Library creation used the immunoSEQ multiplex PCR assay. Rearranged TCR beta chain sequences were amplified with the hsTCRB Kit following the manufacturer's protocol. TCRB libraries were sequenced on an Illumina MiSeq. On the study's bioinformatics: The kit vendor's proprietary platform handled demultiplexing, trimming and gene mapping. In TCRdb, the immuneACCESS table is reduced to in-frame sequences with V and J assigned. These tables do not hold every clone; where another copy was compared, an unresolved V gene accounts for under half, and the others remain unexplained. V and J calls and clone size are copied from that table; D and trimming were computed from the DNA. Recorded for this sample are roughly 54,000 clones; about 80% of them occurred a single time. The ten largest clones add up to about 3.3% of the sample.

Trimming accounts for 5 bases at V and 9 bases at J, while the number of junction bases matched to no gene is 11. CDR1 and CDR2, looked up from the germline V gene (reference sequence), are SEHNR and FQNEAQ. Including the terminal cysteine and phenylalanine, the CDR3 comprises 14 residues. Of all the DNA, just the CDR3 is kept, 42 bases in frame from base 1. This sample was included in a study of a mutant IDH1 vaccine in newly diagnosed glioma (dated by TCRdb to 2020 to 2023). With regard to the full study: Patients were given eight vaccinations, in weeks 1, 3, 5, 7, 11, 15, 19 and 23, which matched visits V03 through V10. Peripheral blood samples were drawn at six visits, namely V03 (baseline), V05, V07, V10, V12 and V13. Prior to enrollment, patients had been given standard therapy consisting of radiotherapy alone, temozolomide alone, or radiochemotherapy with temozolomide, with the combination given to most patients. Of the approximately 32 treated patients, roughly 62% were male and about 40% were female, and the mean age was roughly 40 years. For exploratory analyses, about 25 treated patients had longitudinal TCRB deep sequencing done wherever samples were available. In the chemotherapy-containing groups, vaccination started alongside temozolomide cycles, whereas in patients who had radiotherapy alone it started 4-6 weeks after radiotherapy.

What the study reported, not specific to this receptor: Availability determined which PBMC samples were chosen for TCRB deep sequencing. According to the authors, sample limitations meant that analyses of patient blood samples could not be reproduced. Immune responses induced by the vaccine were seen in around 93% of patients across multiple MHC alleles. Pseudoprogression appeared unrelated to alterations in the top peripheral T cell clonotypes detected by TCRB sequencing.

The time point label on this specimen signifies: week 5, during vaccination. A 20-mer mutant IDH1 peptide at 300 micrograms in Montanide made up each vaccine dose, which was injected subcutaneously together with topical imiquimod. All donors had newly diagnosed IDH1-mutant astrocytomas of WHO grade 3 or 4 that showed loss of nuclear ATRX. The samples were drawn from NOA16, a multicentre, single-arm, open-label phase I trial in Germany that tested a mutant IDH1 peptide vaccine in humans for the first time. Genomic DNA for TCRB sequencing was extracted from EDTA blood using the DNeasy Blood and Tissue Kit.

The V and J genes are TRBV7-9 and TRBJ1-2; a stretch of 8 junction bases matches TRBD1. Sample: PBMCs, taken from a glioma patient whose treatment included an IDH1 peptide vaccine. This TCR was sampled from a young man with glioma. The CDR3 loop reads CASSRTGKIYRYTF. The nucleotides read TGTGCCAGCAGCCGGACAGGGAAGATTTATCGCTACACCTTC.